The 10 T cell receptor beta chains listed next were all sequenced from one sample in a study of blood T cell repertoires in COVID-19. TCRdb's copy holds only in-frame clones and misses some; the assay was immunoSEQ multiplex PCR. The sample yields 250,000 or so clones, roughly 88% seen once. Source material: PBMCs or T cells enriched from blood (not recorded which). These receptors all stem from a woman aged 40 to 50 who had been exposed to COVID-19.

The chain carries TRBV7-2 and TRBJ1-2, with 8 bases aligning to TRBD1. There are 14 residues in the CDR3. V shed 7 bases and J 4 bases; nucleotides not matched to a gene: 8. The germline V gene has CDR1 SGHTA and CDR2 FQGNSA. CDR3 sequence: CASTTGQGAYGYTF. The CDR3 DNA reads TGTGCCAGCACTACCGGACAGGGCGCCTATGGCTACACCTTC.

The chain has TRBV11-3 and TRBJ1-4, with a tentative D call TRBD1 (5 bases). This CDR3 comprises 19 residues. Germline CDR1 SGHNT, CDR2 YENEEA. The ends were cut back, 5 bases at V and 7 bases at J, with 29 bases in the middle. In DNA form, the CDR3 reads TGTGCCAGCAGCGGAACTGCCGGGCCATCGAATCGGGGGTCTGAAAAACTGTTTTTT. Encoded protein: CASSGTAGPSNRGSEKLFF.

V gene TRBV3-1 (or the pseudogene TRBV3-2) combines with J gene TRBJ2-7; 7 bases are a match to TRBD2. CDR3 size: 18 residues. CDR1 LGHDT and CDR2 YNNKEL come from the germline V gene (reference sequence). The trim removed 0 bases at V and 2 bases at J, leaving 13 bases unmatched. The CDR3 here is CASSQECLAEYKPYEQYV. The CDR3 nucleotides read TGTGCCAGCAGCCAAGAATGTCTAGCGGAGTACAAACCCTACGAGCAGTACGTC.

The V call is TRBV7-2, the J call TRBJ2-2; TRBD1 might be the D (5 bases). The CDR3 is 15 amino acids. V lost 2 bases and J 3 bases, leaving 10 bases between the germline ends. The germline CDR1 and CDR2 sequences are SGHTA and FQGNSA. For the CDR3, the DNA is TGTGCCAGCAGCTTATACAGGCAGGACACCGGGGAGCTGTTTTTT. It is translated as CASSLYRQDTGELFF.

The chain recombines TRBV5-4 with TRBJ1-3; D is undetermined. The germline V gene encodes CDR1 SGHNT and CDR2 YYREEE (reference sequence). The CDR3 runs to 15 residues. Trimming pared 2 bases from V and 9 bases from J, leaving 18 bases between. This chain's CDR3 is CASSFEAPNRGTIYF. In DNA, the CDR3 is TGTGCCAGCAGCTTTGAGGCCCCCAATCGGGGCACCATATATTTT. The full variable domain, rest sourced from reference TRBV5-4 and TRBJ1-3, is ETGVTQSPTHLIKTRGQQVTLRCSSQSGHNTVSWYQQALGQGPQFIFQYYREEENGRGNFPPRFSGLQFPNYSSELNVNALELDDSALYLCASSFEAPNRGTIYFGEGSWLTVV.

V and J are TRBV7-2 and TRBJ2-7; 7 nucleotides match TRBD2. Germline lookup yields CDR1 SGHTA and CDR2 FQGNSA. This CDR3 has 13 amino acids. The V and J ends lost 5 bases and 8 bases, in that order; junction bases with no gene match: 9. This CDR3 reads CASSLTPGGKQYV. The CDR3 nucleotides read TGTGCCAGCAGCCTAACCCCGGGGGGAAAGCAGTACGTC.

This chain joins TRBV28 and TRBJ1-6, with unresolved D. The CDR3 totals 16 residues. The germline CDR1 and CDR2 sequences are MDHEN and SYDVKM. Trimming took off 5 bases at V and 2 bases at J, with 13 bases between the two ends. CDR3 loop: CASSPLIYTYNSPLHF. The CDR3, as DNA: TGTGCCAGCAGTCCTCTTATATACACCTATAATTCACCCCTCCACTTT. Looking up the rest from reference TRBV28 and TRBJ1-6 gives the full variable domain: DVKVTQSSRYLVKRTGEKVFLECVQDMDHENMFWYRQDPGLGLRLIYFSYDVKMKEKGDIPEGYSVSREKKERFSLILESASTNQTSMYLCASSPLIYTYNSPLHFGNGTRLTVT.

The chain couples TRBV27 to TRBJ1-2; 7 positions agree with TRBD1. CDR1 is MNHEY and CDR2 is SMNVEV in the germline V gene (reference sequence). Losses at the gene ends were 6 bases for V and 4 bases for J; bases not matched to a gene: 17. The CDR3 contains 17 residues. CDR3 amino acids: CASSQAWTGQSFYGYTF. CDR3 coding DNA: TGTGCCAGCAGCCAGGCGTGGACGGGACAGTCCTTCTATGGCTACACCTTC.

The CDR3 loop reads CASSPTSQGREKLFF. The CDR3 DNA follows: TGTGCCAGCAGCCCTACTTCGCAGGGTCGTGAAAAACTGTTTTTT. The genes are TRBV3-1 (or the pseudogene TRBV3-2) and TRBJ1-4; D may be TRBD1 (5 bases). V was clipped by 4 bases and J by 7 bases, with 16 bases between them. This CDR3 contains 15 residues. Germline assignment: CDR1 LGHDT and CDR2 YNNKEL (reference sequence).

V usage is TRBV27 and J usage is TRBJ2-7, with 13 bases aligning to TRBD2. There are 14 residues in the CDR3. Germline values: CDR1 MNHEY, CDR2 SMNVEV (reference sequence). V lost 6 bases and J lost 5; bases outside the gene matches: 4. CDR3 residues: CASSPTSGGDEQYF. The CDR3 DNA reads TGTGCCAGCAGCCCCACTAGCGGGGGGGACGAGCAGTACTTC.